What follows are 32 T cell receptor beta chains derived from one specimen sequenced in a study of blood T cell repertoires in COVID-19. Sequencing used immunoSEQ multiplex PCR; TCRdb keeps in-frame clones, though not all of them. The table includes approximately 250,000 clones, 80% to 90% detected once. Sequenced: peripheral blood. These receptors were obtained from a man between 50 and 59 years old with acute or convalescent COVID-19.

This clone was picked up many times. The V call is TRBV25-1, the J call TRBJ2-7, with 9 bases lining up with TRBD1. The V gene end was trimmed by 5 bases and the J gene end by 4 bases; junction bases not matched to a gene: 6. From germline, CDR1 is MGHDK and CDR2 SYGVNS. CDR3 length: 14 residues. The CDR3 region is CASSTGTGPYEQYF. CDR3 in DNA: TGTGCCAGCAGTACCGGGACAGGGCCGTACGAGCAGTACTTC.

This clone was counted only a few times. The chain is built from TRBV18 and TRBJ1-3; D unresolved. Germline values: CDR1 KGHSH, CDR2 LQKENI. CDR3 length equals 14 residues. V was pared by 6 bases and J by 9 bases, with 18 bases between. CDR3 residues: CASSPDTARRTIYF. Here the CDR3 DNA reads TGTGCCAGCTCCCCCGACACCGCCCGCCGCACCATATATTTT.

V and J are TRBV6-5 and TRBJ1-1; 7 nucleotides match TRBD1. Losses at the gene ends were 5 bases for V and 0 bases for J; bases not matched to a gene: 6. The CDR3 is 15 amino acids. The germline V gene has CDR1 MNHEY and CDR2 SVGAGI. This CDR3 is CASSPTGNLNTEAFF. The CDR3 DNA reads TGTGCCAGCAGTCCGACAGGGAACCTGAACACTGAAGCTTTCTTT.

This chain joins TRBV7-2 and TRBJ1-5; a weak D match, TRBD1 (5 bases). The CDR3 loop spans 19 amino acids. V was cut by 2 bases and J by 5 bases, with 25 bases left in between. Germline V lookup: CDR1 SGHTA, CDR2 FQGNSA. The CDR3 DNA reads TGTGCCAGCAGCTTAAGGGGAGGCTATGGGGCAGGTAAAGATCAGCCCCAGCATTTT. This encodes CASSLRGGYGAGKDQPQHF.

The chain uses TRBV7-8 and TRBJ2-3, with D uncertain. With 1 base removed from V and 0 bases from J, the gap between germline ends came to 11 bases. In germline, CDR1 is SGHVS, CDR2 FQNEAQ. The CDR3 has 16 residues. The chain's CDR3 is CASSLGLGSSTDTQYF. The CDR3 coding sequence is TGTGCCAGCAGCTTAGGGCTGGGCAGTAGCACAGATACGCAGTATTTT.

The chain is built from TRBV5-4 and TRBJ2-3; 10 nucleotides line up with TRBD2. The CDR3 contains 13 residues. CDR1 and CDR2 (germline): SGHNT, YYREEE (reference sequence). With V trimmed by 8 bases and J by 6 bases, 6 bases remained unmatched. This CDR3 is CASEQRGGDTQYF. The CDR3 DNA reads as TGTGCCAGTGAACAGCGGGGGGGTGATACGCAGTATTTT.

The rearrangement joins TRBV27 to TRBJ1-1, with a weak D call TRBD1 (5 bases). Germline V gene data show CDR1 as MNHEY and CDR2 as SMNVEV (reference sequence). The CDR3 is 16 amino acids. The V end was cut by 6 bases, the J end by 1 base, with 18 bases between. CDR3 amino acids: CASRTGTTLANTEAFF. The CDR3 DNA sequence: TGTGCCAGCAGGACCGGGACGACACTAGCGAACACTGAAGCTTTCTTT.

This rearrangement joins TRBV7-9 to TRBJ1-4; D gene unclear. Trimming removed 2 bases from V and 0 bases from J, with 10 bases in between. This CDR3 region has 16 residues. Per germline, CDR1 SEHNR and CDR2 FQNEAQ (reference sequence). As DNA, the CDR3 is TGTGCCAGCAGCTTAAGAGAGCTGACAACTAATGAAAAACTGTTTTTT. Its protein is CASSLRELTTNEKLFF.

V is TRBV2 and J is TRBJ1-5; D not certain. The CDR3 loop spans 14 amino acids. The V end lost 5 bases, the J end lost 4 bases, and 12 bases lay between the germline ends. Germline loops: CDR1 SNHLY, CDR2 FYNNEI. CDR3 coding DNA: TGTGCCAGCAGTCAGGACGGGGAAAATCAGCCCCAGCATTTT. This gives the protein CASSQDGENQPQHF.

The chain joins TRBV5-1 to TRBJ2-1; a weak D match, TRBD1 (5 bases). CDR3 length: 15 amino acids. V lost 2 bases and J lost 5, with 14 bases in between. The germline CDR1 and CDR2 sequences are SGHRS and YFSETQ. The CDR3 is CASSLVGQYNNEQFF. The CDR3 nucleotides read TGCGCCAGCAGCTTAGTCGGACAATATAACAATGAGCAGTTCTTC. Together with reference TRBV5-1 and TRBJ2-1, the CDR3 gives the full variable domain: KAGVTQTPRYLIKTRGQQVTLSCSPISGHRSVSWYQQTPGQGLQFLFEYFSETQRNKGNFPGRFSGRQFSNSRSEMNVSTLELGDSALYLCASSLVGQYNNEQFFGPGTRLTVL.

This chain joins TRBV7-6 and TRBJ1-2; D might be TRBD1 (6 bases). The V gene lost 5 bases and the J gene lost 4 bases, with 20 bases spanning the gap. The CDR3 runs to 16 residues. The V gene's germline CDR1 is SGHVS and CDR2 FNYEAQ. This CDR3 reads CASSPKRQALSYGYTF. The CDR3 nucleotides read TGTGCCAGCAGCCCAAAGAGACAGGCCCTATCCTATGGCTACACCTTC.

This clone was seen only a few times. The genes are TRBV7-9 and TRBJ2-2; 10 nucleotides align to TRBD1. V trimming: 6 bases; J trimming: 5 bases; junction bases outside the gene matches: 12. This CDR3 is 17 amino acids long. CDR1 SEHNR and CDR2 FQNEAQ come from the germline V gene (reference sequence). CDR3 residues: CASSLRTGTGVTGELFF. DNA for the CDR3: TGTGCCAGCAGTTTAAGGACCGGGACAGGGGTAACCGGGGAGCTGTTTTTT.

The CDR3 DNA reads TGTGCCAGCAGCTTAGAAGTTTGGGGCGGCGAGCAGTACTTC. It translates to CASSLEVWGGEQYF. The rearrangement links TRBV11-2 to TRBJ2-7; D is perhaps TRBD1 (5 bases). The V and J ends lost 0 bases and 6 bases respectively, with 12 bases between them. Germline-derived CDR1 and CDR2 are SGHAT and FQNNGV. The CDR3 loop spans 14 amino acids.

The chain joins TRBV30 to TRBJ2-7; 7 positions agree with TRBD1. J lost 5 bases, V lost 4 bases, and 8 bases had no gene match. The CDR3 consists of 13 residues. The germline V gene has CDR1 GTSNPN and CDR2 SVGIG (reference sequence). This CDR3 is CAWNRGFRDEQYF. The CDR3, as DNA: TGTGCCTGGAACAGGGGTTTTAGGGACGAGCAGTACTTC.

The chain recombines TRBV10-3 with TRBJ1-1, with a possible D match to TRBD1 (6 bases). The CDR3 is 13 amino acids. Trimming cost V 5 bases and J 5 bases, with 12 bases left between them. The V gene's germline CDR1 is ENHRY and CDR2 SYGVKD. The CDR3 sequence: CAISHQTGTEAFF. The DNA of the CDR3 is TGTGCCATCAGTCATCAGACAGGAACTGAAGCTTTCTTT.

This chain connects TRBV12-3 or TRBV12-4 to TRBJ1-2; no clear D. The CDR3 length is 13 residues. Trimming left V 7 bases short and J 2 bases short, with 11 bases between. CDR3 loop: CASTPTPNYGYTF. CDR3 nucleotides: TGTGCCAGCACCCCCACTCCAAACTATGGCTACACCTTC.

The CDR3 region has the DNA TGTGCCAGCAGCTTTGTACTAGCGGGAGACTCCTACAATGAGCAGTTCTTC. Amino acid sequence: CASSFVLAGDSYNEQFF. The chain recombines TRBV7-9 with TRBJ2-1; 11 nucleotides agree with TRBD2. Germline assignment: CDR1 SEHNR and CDR2 FQNEAQ (reference sequence). The CDR3 length is 17 residues. V was pared by 3 bases and J by 0 bases, with 4 bases of the junction left unmatched.

This clone is a singleton in its sample. The chain employs TRBV6-5 and TRBJ2-1, with TRBD1 matching over 9 bases. J gave up 2 bases and V 6 bases, and 5 bases lay outside the gene matches. The germline CDR1 and CDR2 sequences are MNHEY and SVGAGI. This CDR3 has 15 amino acids. The CDR3 reads CASRPRQGAYNEQFF. The CDR3 DNA sequence: TGTGCCAGCAGACCTCGACAGGGGGCCTACAATGAGCAGTTCTTC.

J is TRBJ2-7 and V is TRBV18, with 9 positions matching TRBD1. The CDR3 extends over 14 amino acids. With V trimmed by 5 bases and J by 0 bases, 2 bases remained unmatched. Germline V gene data show CDR1 as KGHSH and CDR2 as LQKENI. For the CDR3, the DNA is TGTGCCAGCTCAGGACAGGGGAACTCCTACGAGCAGTACTTC. This codes for CASSGQGNSYEQYF.

The chain has TRBV29-1 and TRBJ1-2, with a tentative D call TRBD1 (6 bases). V was pared by 4 bases and J by 3 bases, with 9 bases between. Germline CDR1 reads SQVTM; CDR2 reads ANQGSEA. The CDR3 is 12 amino acids. CDR3 residues: CSVAAGDYGYTF. The CDR3 coding sequence is TGCAGCGTTGCGGCAGGGGACTATGGCTACACCTTC.

The rearrangement links TRBV19 to TRBJ2-5, with 11 bases identical to TRBD2. V gave up 8 bases and J gave up 5 bases; unmatched junction bases: 10. This CDR3 contains 15 residues. Germline V CDR1 and CDR2: LNHDA, SQIVND (reference sequence). The CDR3 loop is CASAYGLAGIETQYF. The CDR3 bases are TGTGCCAGTGCCTATGGACTAGCGGGCATCGAGACCCAGTACTTC.

This clone was counted once. V and J are TRBV10-3 and TRBJ1-1; 7 nucleotides align to TRBD1. Germline V gene data show CDR1 as ENHRY and CDR2 as SYGVKD. V shed 4 bases and J 3 bases; nucleotides not matched to a gene: 8. CDR3 length: 15 amino acids. The CDR3 nucleotides read TGTGCCATCAGTGCTATCAGGGGGTCGGACACTGAAGCTTTCTTT. Amino acids: CAISAIRGSDTEAFF.

V is TRBV11-2 and J is TRBJ2-7; the match to TRBD2 covers 7 bases. V was pared by 1 base and J by 2 bases, with 5 bases of the junction left unmatched. CDR1 and CDR2 (germline): SGHAT, FQNNGV. The CDR3 is 15 residues long. The CDR3 reads CASSLGASGAYEQYF. For the CDR3, the DNA is TGTGCCAGCAGCTTAGGGGCTAGCGGAGCCTACGAGCAGTACTTC.

The chain joins TRBV27 to TRBJ2-1, with TRBD2 identical over 14 bases. Per the germline V gene, CDR1 is MNHEY and CDR2 is SMNVEV (reference sequence). V dropped 3 bases and J dropped 7; count of bases not matched to a gene: 5. CDR3 length: 16 residues. As DNA, the CDR3 is TGTGCCAGCAGTTTTCCGGGACTAGCGGGGGTTAATGAGCAGTTCTTC. Amino acid sequence: CASSFPGLAGVNEQFF.

V and J are TRBV3-1 (or the pseudogene TRBV3-2) and TRBJ2-3; 9 nucleotides line up with TRBD1. The junction had 6 bases not matched to a gene; V was cut back by 4 bases and J by 4 bases. The CDR3 runs to 15 residues. Germline-derived CDR1 and CDR2 are LGHDT and YNNKEL (reference sequence). CDR3 protein: CASSPTGGEADTQYF. The CDR3 bases are TGTGCCAGCAGCCCAACAGGGGGCGAGGCAGATACGCAGTATTTT.

Turning to this clone: This sample also contains other DNA sequences that code for the same CDR3. The chain has TRBV19 and TRBJ1-4; D is unresolved. Germline lookup yields CDR1 LNHDA and CDR2 SQIVND (reference sequence). The CDR3 is 11 amino acids. V shed 3 bases and J shed 8 bases, with 4 bases lying between them. This CDR3 reads CASSIREKLFF. The CDR3 DNA follows: TGTGCCAGTAGTATCCGGGAAAAACTGTTTTTT.

The CDR3 DNA is TGTGCCAGCAGTTACTTAGGACTGAGCAATCAGCCCCAGCATTTT. Protein product: CASSYLGLSNQPQHF. The chain couples TRBV6-6 to TRBJ1-5, with D unresolved. V lost 1 base and J lost 1, with 8 bases in between. The CDR3 consists of 15 residues. The germline gives CDR1 MNHNY, CDR2 SVGAGI (reference sequence).

The chain is built from TRBV19 and TRBJ1-2; D may be TRBD1 (5 bases). Germline-derived CDR1 and CDR2 are LNHDA and SQIVND (reference sequence). V was pared by 3 bases and J by 5 bases, with 13 bases between. CDR3 size: 14 residues. The CDR3, as DNA: TGTGCCAGTAGTATTGGCCAGGGAAGATATGGCTACACCTTC. It specifies CASSIGQGRYGYTF.

J is TRBJ2-2 and V is TRBV7-8; D is uncertain. This CDR3 comprises 14 residues. Looked up from germline, CDR1 is SGHVS and CDR2 is FQNEAQ. Trimming shortened V by 1 base and J by 8 bases, and 11 bases separated the two germline ends. CDR3 residues: CASSLVEVIGELFF. The CDR3 region has the DNA TGTGCCAGCAGCTTAGTCGAGGTCATAGGGGAGCTGTTTTTT.

The rearrangement uses TRBV5-6 and TRBJ2-2; 8 bases are shared with TRBD1. V shed 0 bases and J 7 bases; nucleotides not matched to a gene: 5. From germline, CDR1 is SGHDT and CDR2 YYEEEE. The CDR3 runs 15 residues. The CDR3 spells CASSLGDRGIGELFF. The CDR3 DNA reads TGTGCCAGCAGCTTGGGTGACAGGGGAATCGGGGAGCTGTTTTTT.

In nucleotides, the CDR3 is TGTGCCAGCAGCCGGGACAGTCCCTACGAGCAGTACTTC. Its translation: CASSRDSPYEQYF. The chain employs TRBV7-3 and TRBJ2-7; 7 bases agree with TRBD1. Germline-derived CDR1 and CDR2 are SGHTA and FQGTGA. J lost 2 bases, V lost 5 bases, and 3 bases had no gene match. The CDR3 extends over 13 amino acids.

V and J are TRBV6-5 and TRBJ2-1; TRBD2 is a possible D gene (7 bases). Per germline, CDR1 MNHEY and CDR2 SVGAGI. The CDR3 runs 11 residues. The V and J ends lost 5 bases and 14 bases respectively, with 13 bases between them. The CDR3 loop reads CASSRDYREFF. The CDR3 bases are TGTGCCAGCAGTCGGGACTACAGGGAGTTCTTC.